Shown below are 16 T cell receptor beta chains from a single sample sequenced in a study of CD8 T cells in ankylosing spondylitis (dated by TCRdb to 2016 to 2017). Preparation of the library involved 5' RACE. The data were produced on an Illumina HiSeq 2500. Starting from the raw public reads, TCRdb applied fastp trimming at Q25, assembled clones with MiXCR and retained in-frame beta chains. Every entry covers one CDR3 protein and lists the most common genes and DNA from its rows. The sample profile shows about 160,000 distinct CDR3 sequences; about 42% of them were found once. The ten top clones hold roughly 15% of the sample. Sequenced material: synovial fluid, either unsorted or a sorted T cell fraction (not recorded which). These receptors were taken from a male donor with ankylosing spondylitis.

The chain links TRBV12-3 or TRBV12-4 to TRBJ1-1; D gene uncertain. Trimming left V 0 bases short and J 4 bases short, with 9 bases between. This CDR3 region has 14 residues. The CDR3 is CASSLARFPTEAFF. DNA of the CDR3: TGTGCCAGCAGTTTAGCTCGGTTCCCCACTGAAGCTTTCTTT.

This clonotype was detected a few times. The chain recombines TRBV20-1 with TRBJ2-7, with D perhaps given as TRBD1 or TRBD2 (5 bases each). V lost 3 bases to trimming and J lost 2 bases, with 14 bases between them. Germline lookup yields CDR1 DFQATT and CDR2 SNEGSKA (reference sequence). The CDR3 covers 14 residues. As DNA, the CDR3 is TGCAGTGCTAGGGATGGGACCGATACCTACGAGCAGTACTTC. Its protein product is CSARDGTDTYEQYF.

There are many counts of this clonotype. This sequence joins TRBV4-1 and TRBJ1-5; D unclear. Germline values: CDR1 MGHRA, CDR2 YSYEKL. The CDR3 sequence is 15 residues long. With 1 base removed from V and 0 bases from J, the gap between germline ends came to 7 bases. CDR3 protein: CASSQVPDSNQPQHF. The CDR3 DNA reads TGCGCCAGCAGCCAAGTTCCGGATAGCAATCAGCCCCAGCATTTT.

This clonotype was recorded a few times. The chain combines TRBV3-1 with TRBJ2-2; no definite D call. Germline V gene lookup returns CDR1 LGHDT and CDR2 YNNKEL (reference sequence). The CDR3 length is 15 residues. The ends were cut back, 3 bases at V and 1 base at J, with 9 bases in the middle. The CDR3 region is CASSHLTVNTGELFF. CDR3 nucleotides: TGTGCCAGCAGCCACCTGACGGTGAACACCGGGGAGCTGTTTTTT. The full variable domain, completed using reference TRBV3-1 and TRBJ2-2, is DTAVSQTPKYLVTQMGNDKSIKCEQNLGHDTMYWYKQDSKKFLKIMFSYNNKELIINETVPNRFSPKSPDKAHLNLHINSLELGDSAVYFCASSHLTVNTGELFFGEGSRLTVL.

This clonotype was seen a handful of times. The chain has TRBV20-1 and TRBJ2-1, with 10 bases fitting TRBD2. The CDR3 loop spans 13 amino acids. The junction had 7 bases not matched to a gene; V was cut back by 5 bases and J by 9 bases. Germline V lookup: CDR1 DFQATT, CDR2 SNEGSKA (reference sequence). CDR3 sequence: CSAFEREGGEQFF. CDR3 nucleotides: TGCAGTGCTTTCGAGCGGGAGGGCGGTGAGCAGTTCTTC.

This clonotype appeared a few times. The chain uses TRBV4-3 and TRBJ2-1; D unclear. The V gene lost 1 base and the J gene lost 7 bases, with 8 bases spanning the gap. The CDR3 is 13 residues long. CDR1 is LGHNA and CDR2 is YSLEER in the germline V gene. CDR3 in amino acids: CASSQGVGNEQFF. The CDR3 DNA reads TGCGCCAGCAGCCAAGGGGTGGGGAATGAGCAGTTCTTC.

The sample holds a few counts of this clonotype. The genes are TRBV19 and TRBJ1-2; 7 bases are shared with TRBD1. J gave up 8 bases and V 8 bases, and 5 bases lay outside the gene matches. The CDR3 is 11 amino acids. The germline gives CDR1 LNHDA, CDR2 SQIVND (reference sequence). CDR3 DNA: TGTGCCAGTGGGACAGCCTACGGCTACACCTTC. Its protein is CASGTAYGYTF.

CDR3 protein: CASSPTATEPTGELFF. CDR3 in DNA: TGTGCCAGCTCACCGACCGCGACAGAACCCACCGGGGAGCTGTTTTTT. This sequence joins TRBV18 and TRBJ2-2, with D tentatively TRBD1 (5 bases). The CDR3 totals 16 residues. Germline V lookup: CDR1 KGHSH, CDR2 LQKENI. Trimming pared 3 bases from V and 4 bases from J, leaving 15 bases between.

The J gene is TRBJ2-7, the V gene TRBV20-1, with TRBD2 identical over 16 bases. This CDR3 is built from 19 residues. The ends lost 3 bases at V and 2 bases at J; junction bases unmatched: 13. Germline CDR1 reads DFQATT; CDR2 reads SNEGSKA (reference sequence). The CDR3 loop is CSASGEPGLAGGKAYEQYF. In nucleotides, the CDR3 is TGCAGTGCTAGTGGGGAACCGGGACTAGCGGGAGGGAAGGCCTACGAGCAGTACTTC.

This clonotype was found a few times. The chain joins TRBV12-5 to TRBJ1-1; D is possibly TRBD1 (6 bases). Trimming stripped 2 bases from V and 0 bases from J, with 19 bases between. This CDR3 region has 18 residues. Looked up from germline, CDR1 is LGHNT and CDR2 is FRNRAP. DNA of the CDR3: TGTGCTAGTGGTTTGCCCTCGGACAGCTACTCCATGAACACTGAAGCTTTCTTT. The encoded protein is CASGLPSDSYSMNTEAFF. Filled out from reference TRBV12-5 and TRBJ1-1, the complete variable domain reads DARVTQTPRHKVTEMGQEVTMRCQPILGHNTVFWYRQTMMQGLELLAYFRNRAPLDDSGMPKDRFSAEMPDATLATLKIQPSEPRDSAVYFCASGLPSDSYSMNTEAFFGQGTRLTVV.

V is TRBV12-3 or TRBV12-4 and J is TRBJ2-5; possible D gene TRBD1, 5 bases. The CDR3 runs 17 residues. V shed 5 bases and J shed 2 bases, with 21 bases lying between them. CDR3 coding DNA: TGTGCCAGCAGTCCGACGGCCTTTAGGGGCCCACAAGAGACCCAGTACTTC. This gives the protein CASSPTAFRGPQETQYF.

This clonotype was found once. The chain links TRBV20-1 to TRBJ1-5; 7 nucleotides match TRBD1. The germline CDR1 and CDR2 sequences are DFQATT and SNEGSKA (reference sequence). The J segment lost 4 bases and the V segment lost 4 bases, leaving 7 bases of the junction unmatched. The CDR3 spans 14 residues. This CDR3 is CSATSGTENQPQHF. The DNA of the CDR3 is TGCAGTGCTACATCCGGGACAGAGAATCAGCCCCAGCATTTT.

V and J are TRBV2 and TRBJ2-1; 8 bases match TRBD2. Germline-derived CDR1 and CDR2 are SNHLY and FYNNEI. CDR3 length equals 17 residues. Losses at the gene ends were 3 bases for V and 3 bases for J; bases not matched to a gene: 10. The CDR3 DNA follows: TGTGCCAGCAGTGATGGGCTAGCGGGCATCTACTACAATGAGCAGTTCTTC. Translation gives CASSDGLAGIYYNEQFF.

This clonotype was seen a handful of times. The CDR3 region has the DNA TGTGCCACCAGTGGTCGGGACTCCTACTACAATGAGCAGTTCTTC. Translation gives CATSGRDSYYNEQFF. The chain is built from TRBV24-1 and TRBJ2-1; TRBD2 might be the D (6 bases). V was pared by 5 bases and J by 3 bases, with 13 bases between. The CDR3 length is 15 residues. In germline, CDR1 is KGHDR, CDR2 SFDVKD.

This clonotype was observed a handful of times. V gene TRBV6-1 combines with J gene TRBJ1-6; possible D gene TRBD1, 5 bases. Trimming cost V 6 bases and J 8 bases, with 17 bases left between them. CDR3 length: 15 amino acids. Germline V gives CDR1 MNHNS, CDR2 SASEGT. The DNA of the CDR3 is TGTGCCAGCAGAGTGGCCGGGACGCCGGATTCACCCCTCCACTTT. Translation gives CASRVAGTPDSPLHF.

This clonotype was detected a few times. This CDR3 reads CASIGANTGELFF. The CDR3 region has the DNA TGTGCCAGCATAGGCGCGAACACCGGGGAGCTGTTTTTT. The rearrangement joins TRBV27 to TRBJ2-2; D remains unclear. V dropped 7 bases and J dropped 0 bases, with 6 bases sitting between them. There are 13 residues in the CDR3. Germline CDR1 MNHEY, CDR2 SMNVEV (reference sequence).